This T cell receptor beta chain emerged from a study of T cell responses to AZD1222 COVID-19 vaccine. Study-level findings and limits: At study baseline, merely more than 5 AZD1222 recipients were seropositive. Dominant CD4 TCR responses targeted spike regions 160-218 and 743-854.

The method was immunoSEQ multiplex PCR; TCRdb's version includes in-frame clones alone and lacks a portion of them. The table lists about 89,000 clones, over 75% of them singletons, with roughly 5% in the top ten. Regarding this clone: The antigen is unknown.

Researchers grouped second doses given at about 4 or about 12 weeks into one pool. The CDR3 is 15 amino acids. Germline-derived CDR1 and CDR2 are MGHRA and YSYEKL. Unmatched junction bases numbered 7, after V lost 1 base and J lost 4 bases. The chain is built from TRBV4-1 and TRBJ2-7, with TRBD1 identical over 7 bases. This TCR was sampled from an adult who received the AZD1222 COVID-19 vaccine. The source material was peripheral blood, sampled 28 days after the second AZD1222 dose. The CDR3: CASSQAVGGGYEQYF. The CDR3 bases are TGCGCCAGCAGCCAAGCGGTAGGGGGCGGATACGAGCAGTACTTC.